The 27 T cell receptor beta chains reported below all come from one sample, sequenced in a study of cytomegalovirus exposure and HLA in healthy donors. Sequencing used immunoSEQ multiplex PCR; TCRdb keeps in-frame clones, though not all of them. The sample lists some 130,000 clones; 94% were seen once. Material for sequencing was PBMCs. All receptors derive from a man aged 18 to 30 in good health and CMV-seropositive.

The chain uses TRBV29-1 and TRBJ1-2, with D perhaps matching TRBD1 (6 bases). V shed 4 bases and J shed 4 bases, with 16 bases lying between them. The CDR3 is 14 residues long. The germline V gene has CDR1 SQVTM and CDR2 ANQGSEA. CDR3 DNA: TGCAGCGTTGCGCACAGGGACCCGTTCTATGGCTACACCTTC. Translation gives CSVAHRDPFYGYTF. The full variable domain, in which reference TRBV29-1 and TRBJ1-2 provide the parts outside the CDR3, is SAVISQKPSRDICQRGTSLTIQCQVDSQVTMMFWYRQQPGQSLTLIATANQGSEATYESGFVIDKFPISRPNLTFSTLTVSNMSPEDSSIYLCSVAHRDPFYGYTFGSGTRLTVV.

The chain recombines TRBV5-1 with TRBJ2-7; 9 bases are a match to TRBD2. Germline V gene lookup returns CDR1 SGHRS and CDR2 YFSETQ. Trimming took 3 bases from V and 0 from J; bases not matched to a gene: 13. The length of the CDR3 is 18 residues. The DNA for the CDR3 is TGCGCCAGCAGCTGGCGCGGTCTGCGGGAGGGCGACTCCTACGAGCAGTACTTC. Translating gives CASSWRGLREGDSYEQYF.

The chain links TRBV18 to TRBJ1-3; the D is unclear. This CDR3 region has 18 residues. Trimming removed 6 bases from V and 0 bases from J, with 21 bases in between. Germline V gene lookup returns CDR1 KGHSH and CDR2 LQKENI. The CDR3 nucleotides are TGTGCCAGCTCCCGTTTTTACAACGATTTGTTCTCTGGAAACACCATATATTTT. Protein sequence: CASSRFYNDLFSGNTIYF.

This clone was seen a handful of times. V and J are TRBV7-2 and TRBJ2-1; 7 bases are a match to TRBD1. The V gene end was trimmed by 5 bases and the J gene end by 6 bases; junction bases not matched to a gene: 4. CDR1 is SGHTA, CDR2 FQGNSA, per germline. This CDR3 is built from 13 residues. The CDR3 DNA is TGTGCCAGCAGCAACCAGGGGGTCAATGAGCAGTTCTTC. It codes for CASSNQGVNEQFF.

The CDR3 coding sequence is TGTGCCACTGCGGGTTGGGAACAGGGCTACGAGCAGTACTTC. Its protein product is CATAGWEQGYEQYF. This chain links TRBV10-3 with TRBJ2-7, with D maybe TRBD1 (6 bases). Germline values: CDR1 ENHRY, CDR2 SYGVKD. V lost 10 bases to trimming and J lost 3 bases, with 19 bases between them. The CDR3 has 14 amino acids.

The chain combines TRBV10-3 with TRBJ2-7, with 11 nucleotides matching TRBD1. The CDR3 has 14 residues. With V trimmed by 6 bases and J by 3 bases, 4 bases remained unmatched. The germline CDR1 and CDR2 sequences are ENHRY and SYGVKD. The CDR3 DNA reads TGTGCCATCAGGCCGGGACAGGGGGACTACGAGCAGTACTTC. This codes for CAIRPGQGDYEQYF.

The CDR3 loop is CASSVEGTENTEAFF. CDR3 coding DNA: TGTGCCAGCAGCGTAGAGGGGACAGAGAACACTGAAGCTTTCTTT. The chain is built from TRBV9 and TRBJ1-1; TRBD1 matches at 7 bases. This CDR3 has 15 residues. Germline trimming cut 0 bases from V and 1 base from J; bases unmatched to any gene: 3. Germline V gene data show CDR1 as SGDLS and CDR2 as YYNGEE.

V is TRBV6-5 and J is TRBJ2-1; a weak D match, TRBD2 (6 bases). Trimming stripped 6 bases from V and 0 bases from J, with 12 bases between. The length of the CDR3 is 15 residues. CDR1 and CDR2 from the germline V gene are MNHEY and SVGAGI. CDR3 residues: CASSRTGSSYNEQFF. The CDR3, as DNA: TGTGCCAGCAGCCGAACCGGGAGCTCCTACAATGAGCAGTTCTTC.

V is TRBV2 and J is TRBJ2-7; the match to TRBD2 covers 13 bases. The germline gives CDR1 SNHLY, CDR2 FYNNEI. The V and J ends lost 3 bases and 7 bases, in that order; junction bases with no gene match: 6. This CDR3 region has 15 residues. CDR3 in DNA: TGTGCCAGCAGTGACCCCGGGACTAGCGGGGTGGAGCAGTACTTC. As protein: CASSDPGTSGVEQYF.

The chain carries TRBV2 and TRBJ1-2, with a weak D call TRBD1 (6 bases). Trimming left V 4 bases short and J 8 bases short, with 17 bases between. Germline-derived CDR1 and CDR2 are SNHLY and FYNNEI. CDR3 length: 14 residues. The DNA of the CDR3 is TGTGCCAGCAGTGTTGACAGGAGCCTCGGAGGCTACACCTTC. Translated: CASSVDRSLGGYTF.

The chain employs TRBV7-8 and TRBJ1-1; D is ambiguous. CDR3 size: 15 residues. Germline V gives CDR1 SGHVS, CDR2 FQNEAQ. Between the trimmed V and J ends, which lost 1 base and 1 base, there was a span of 10 bases. The CDR3 spells CASSLVNSWNTEAFF. CDR3 DNA sequence: TGTGCCAGCAGCTTAGTAAACAGTTGGAACACTGAAGCTTTCTTT.

This chain links TRBV18 with TRBJ1-1; 9 bases agree with TRBD1. V trimming: 4 bases; J trimming: 4 bases; junction bases outside the gene matches: 4. CDR3 length: 14 amino acids. CDR1 is KGHSH, CDR2 LQKENI, per germline. This CDR3 reads CASSRQGVVTEAFF. In nucleotides, the CDR3 is TGTGCCAGCTCACGACAGGGGGTGGTCACTGAAGCTTTCTTT.

The CDR3 coding sequence is TGTGCCAGCAGTGTTGGGCCAGCGGGAGGGCCTGACACCGGGGAGCTGTTTTTT. It codes for CASSVGPAGGPDTGELFF. The chain is built from TRBV6-4 and TRBJ2-2; TRBD2 matches at 10 bases. The V segment lost 4 bases and the J segment 3 bases; nucleotides outside the gene matches: 11. CDR3 length: 18 amino acids. Germline CDR1 MRHNA, CDR2 SNTAGT.

The V call is TRBV6-1, the J call TRBJ1-6; possible D gene TRBD1, 5 bases. The CDR3 loop spans 14 amino acids. Germline V gene data show CDR1 as MNHNS and CDR2 as SASEGT. The ends were cut back, 3 bases at V and 10 bases at J, with 13 bases in the middle. For the CDR3, the DNA is TGTGCCAGCAGTGACCGCAGGGTAGACTCACCCCTCCACTTT. Translation: CASSDRRVDSPLHF.

The V gene is TRBV7-2, the J gene TRBJ2-7; D might be TRBD1 (5 bases). This CDR3 spans 13 amino acids. Germline CDR1 and CDR2: SGHTA and FQGNSA. V was trimmed by 3 bases and J by 1 base, leaving 7 bases between them. In DNA form, the CDR3 reads TGTGCCAGCAGCTTCACAGGTTCCTACGAGCAGTACTTC. It codes for CASSFTGSYEQYF.

This sequence joins TRBV5-1 and TRBJ2-1; 9 nucleotides align to TRBD2. This CDR3 spans 16 amino acids. The ends lost 0 bases at V and 4 bases at J; junction bases unmatched: 5. Per germline, CDR1 SGHRS and CDR2 YFSETQ. CDR3 coding DNA: TGCGCCAGCAGCTTGGCACTAGCGGGTATTTACAATGAGCAGTTCTTC. As protein: CASSLALAGIYNEQFF.

The chain carries TRBV28 and TRBJ2-2; 12 bases are shared with TRBD2. CDR3 size: 17 residues. The V gene end was trimmed by 5 bases and the J gene end by 4 bases; junction bases not matched to a gene: 8. The germline gives CDR1 MDHEN, CDR2 SYDVKM. The DNA for the CDR3 is TGTGCCAGCAGTCCGACTAGCGGGAGACGAGGCACCGGGGAGCTGTTTTTT. Its translation: CASSPTSGRRGTGELFF.

Here the CDR3 DNA reads TGCGCCAGCAGCTCCTGGGGGGGTGGCACAGATACGCAGTATTTT. Protein: CASSSWGGGTDTQYF. The gene calls are TRBV5-1 and TRBJ2-3, with 7 bases identical to TRBD2. J was trimmed by 1 base and V by 3 bases; bases with no gene match: 5. The CDR3 length is 15 residues. The germline V gene encodes CDR1 SGHRS and CDR2 YFSETQ.

This clone appeared a single time. The chain is built from TRBV7-9 and TRBJ2-1, with 10 bases fitting TRBD2. This CDR3 is 14 amino acids long. The ends lost 3 bases at V and 7 bases at J; junction bases unmatched: 3. CDR1 and CDR2 (germline): SEHNR, FQNEAQ (reference sequence). The CDR3 is CASSFLSGGNEQFF. The CDR3 bases are TGTGCCAGCAGCTTTCTTAGCGGGGGGAATGAGCAGTTCTTC.

This sequence joins TRBV27 and TRBJ1-3; maybe TRBD1 (5 bases). V lost 2 bases to trimming and J lost 0 bases, with 8 bases between them. From germline, CDR1 is MNHEY and CDR2 SMNVEV (reference sequence). The CDR3 runs to 15 residues. The CDR3 DNA sequence: TGTGCCAGCAGTTTAAGGGGTCACTCTGGAAACACCATATATTTT. Its protein product is CASSLRGHSGNTIYF.

This clone has a single count. This chain connects TRBV29-1 to TRBJ2-3, with D possibly matching TRBD1 (6 bases). The CDR3 length is 14 residues. Looked up from germline, CDR1 is SQVTM and CDR2 is ANQGSEA. V shed 4 bases and J shed 1 base, with 12 bases lying between them. CDR3 in DNA: TGCAGCGTTGCCAGGGGTTTAGGCACAGATACGCAGTATTTT. Its protein product is CSVARGLGTDTQYF.

J is TRBJ2-1 and V is TRBV14; TRBD2 matches at 11 bases. Trimming removed 5 bases from V and 3 bases from J; junction bases left unmatched: 3. Germline V gene sequence: CDR1 SGHDN, CDR2 FVKESK. This CDR3 has 15 residues. The CDR3, as DNA: TGTGCCAGCAGCTTGGGACTAGCGGACTACAATGAGCAGTTCTTC. This translates into CASSLGLADYNEQFF.

V gene TRBV27 combines with J gene TRBJ2-7; D possibly corresponds to TRBD2 (6 bases). Trimming removed 2 bases at V and 3 bases at J, with 14 bases between. This CDR3 has 15 residues. Germline lookup yields CDR1 MNHEY and CDR2 SMNVEV (reference sequence). CDR3 region: CASSLGGTAYYEQYF. DNA of the CDR3: TGTGCCAGCAGTTTAGGCGGGACTGCTTACTACGAGCAGTACTTC.

The chain combines TRBV27 with TRBJ2-1, with D perhaps TRBD1 (5 bases). The V and J ends lost 2 bases and 7 bases respectively, with 6 bases between them. CDR3 size: 12 residues. Germline CDR1 and CDR2: MNHEY and SMNVEV (reference sequence). The DNA for the CDR3 is TGTGCCAGCAGTTTACAGGGAAATGAGCAGTTCTTC. Encoded protein: CASSLQGNEQFF.

J is TRBJ2-5 and V is TRBV11-2; maybe TRBD2 (6 bases). The CDR3 has 15 residues. Trimming removed 4 bases at V and 7 bases at J, with 19 bases between. Germline V gives CDR1 SGHAT, CDR2 FQNNGV. The CDR3 nucleotides read TGTGCCAGCAGCTCATCTAGCTGGGGGGTGGGGACCCAGTACTTC. It codes for CASSSSSWGVGTQYF.

This sequence joins TRBV29-1 and TRBJ2-7, with TRBD2 matching 13 bases. The CDR3 runs 15 residues. Looked up from germline, CDR1 is SQVTM and CDR2 is ANQGSEA. V was pared by 0 bases and J by 4 bases, with 3 bases of the junction left unmatched. In DNA, the CDR3 is TGCAGCGTTGAAGATGCGACTAGCGGGGGGTACGAGCAGTACTTC. This gives the protein CSVEDATSGGYEQYF.

The CDR3 loop reads CASSEGFTTHNEQFF. The CDR3 nucleotides are TGTGCCAGCAGTGAGGGCTTTACCACTCACAATGAGCAGTTCTTC. V and J are TRBV2 and TRBJ2-1; D uncertain. The germline V gene encodes CDR1 SNHLY and CDR2 FYNNEI. The CDR3 is made up of 15 amino acids. Between the trimmed V and J ends, which lost 3 bases and 5 bases, there was a span of 14 bases.